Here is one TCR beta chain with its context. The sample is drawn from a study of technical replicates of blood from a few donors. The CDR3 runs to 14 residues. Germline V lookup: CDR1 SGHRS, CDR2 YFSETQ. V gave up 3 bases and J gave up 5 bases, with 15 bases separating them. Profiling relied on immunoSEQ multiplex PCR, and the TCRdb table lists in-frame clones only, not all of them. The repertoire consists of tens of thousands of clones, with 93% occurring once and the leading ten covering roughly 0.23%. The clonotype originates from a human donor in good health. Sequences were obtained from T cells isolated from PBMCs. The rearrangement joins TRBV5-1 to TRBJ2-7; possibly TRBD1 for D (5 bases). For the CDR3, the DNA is TGCGCCAGCAGCTACCTTATAGGGGCCAACGAGCAGTACTTC. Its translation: CASSYLIGANEQYF.